Below, one T cell receptor beta chain is given with its context. V lost 1 base to trimming and J lost 4 bases, with 11 bases between them. The CDR3 is 14 residues long. Germline V CDR1 and CDR2: MNHNS, SASEGT. These data belong to a study of response to subunit inactivated influenza vaccine. TCRdb reanalysed the RT-PCR reads using MiXCR and keeps one entry per CDR3 protein. The sample consists of 180,000 or so distinct CDR3 sequences, approximately 12% of them appearing once. Another study also made use of these data, one on T cells expressing NK-cell markers. Turning to that study: UMIs were included in TCR beta cDNA generated by 5'RACE template switching. It was from sorted CD3+CD56+NKG2C+, CD3+CD56+NKG2C- and CD3+CD56-NKG2C+ T cells that TCR beta repertoires came. Certain NKG2C+ T cell clones were expanded, and their HCMV specificity remained unclear.

V and J are TRBV6-1 and TRBJ2-7; either TRBD1 or TRBD2 may fit D (5 bases each). The sequenced sample was CD8+ T cells sorted from PBMCs, obtained 11 to 12 days after vaccination. The TCR was taken from a middle-aged man who received an inactivated influenza vaccine. The CDR3, as DNA: TGTGCCAGCAGTGAAGTTCGGGGCGGGTACGAGCAGTACTTC. Translating it yields CASSEVRGGYEQYF.